The entry below gives a single T cell receptor (beta chain) sequence along with its context. This specimen belongs to a study of blood T cell repertoires in COVID-19. Study summary: Specimens from acute and convalescent COVID-19 originated in the United States, Italy and Spain. In each case, the material was cDNA or gDNA derived from T cells, B-cell-depleted T cells, or PBMCs.

Seattle patient enrollment occurred during active infection, with longitudinal follow-up thereafter. Germline loops: CDR1 MDHEN, CDR2 SYDVKM. Trimming took off 2 bases at V and 0 bases at J, with 8 bases between the two ends. This CDR3 contains 15 residues. Per the original data handling: Estimation of nucleated cell counts relied on the amplification of reference gene primers. This table comes from immunoSEQ multiplex PCR, and its TCRdb copy is limited to in-frame clones, with some not included. V, J and clone size are taken as reported in that table, and D and trimming were inferred from the DNA itself. The sample consists of about 180,000 clones, around 80% of them appearing once.

This rearrangement joins TRBV28 to TRBJ2-1, with TRBD1 as a possible D gene (6 bases). The clonotype was recovered from a woman older than 75 with COVID-19, enrolled during active disease. The sequenced material came from peripheral blood. The CDR3 spells CASSLTGSSYNEQFF. In DNA form, the CDR3 reads TGTGCCAGCAGTTTAACAGGGAGCTCCTACAATGAGCAGTTCTTC.